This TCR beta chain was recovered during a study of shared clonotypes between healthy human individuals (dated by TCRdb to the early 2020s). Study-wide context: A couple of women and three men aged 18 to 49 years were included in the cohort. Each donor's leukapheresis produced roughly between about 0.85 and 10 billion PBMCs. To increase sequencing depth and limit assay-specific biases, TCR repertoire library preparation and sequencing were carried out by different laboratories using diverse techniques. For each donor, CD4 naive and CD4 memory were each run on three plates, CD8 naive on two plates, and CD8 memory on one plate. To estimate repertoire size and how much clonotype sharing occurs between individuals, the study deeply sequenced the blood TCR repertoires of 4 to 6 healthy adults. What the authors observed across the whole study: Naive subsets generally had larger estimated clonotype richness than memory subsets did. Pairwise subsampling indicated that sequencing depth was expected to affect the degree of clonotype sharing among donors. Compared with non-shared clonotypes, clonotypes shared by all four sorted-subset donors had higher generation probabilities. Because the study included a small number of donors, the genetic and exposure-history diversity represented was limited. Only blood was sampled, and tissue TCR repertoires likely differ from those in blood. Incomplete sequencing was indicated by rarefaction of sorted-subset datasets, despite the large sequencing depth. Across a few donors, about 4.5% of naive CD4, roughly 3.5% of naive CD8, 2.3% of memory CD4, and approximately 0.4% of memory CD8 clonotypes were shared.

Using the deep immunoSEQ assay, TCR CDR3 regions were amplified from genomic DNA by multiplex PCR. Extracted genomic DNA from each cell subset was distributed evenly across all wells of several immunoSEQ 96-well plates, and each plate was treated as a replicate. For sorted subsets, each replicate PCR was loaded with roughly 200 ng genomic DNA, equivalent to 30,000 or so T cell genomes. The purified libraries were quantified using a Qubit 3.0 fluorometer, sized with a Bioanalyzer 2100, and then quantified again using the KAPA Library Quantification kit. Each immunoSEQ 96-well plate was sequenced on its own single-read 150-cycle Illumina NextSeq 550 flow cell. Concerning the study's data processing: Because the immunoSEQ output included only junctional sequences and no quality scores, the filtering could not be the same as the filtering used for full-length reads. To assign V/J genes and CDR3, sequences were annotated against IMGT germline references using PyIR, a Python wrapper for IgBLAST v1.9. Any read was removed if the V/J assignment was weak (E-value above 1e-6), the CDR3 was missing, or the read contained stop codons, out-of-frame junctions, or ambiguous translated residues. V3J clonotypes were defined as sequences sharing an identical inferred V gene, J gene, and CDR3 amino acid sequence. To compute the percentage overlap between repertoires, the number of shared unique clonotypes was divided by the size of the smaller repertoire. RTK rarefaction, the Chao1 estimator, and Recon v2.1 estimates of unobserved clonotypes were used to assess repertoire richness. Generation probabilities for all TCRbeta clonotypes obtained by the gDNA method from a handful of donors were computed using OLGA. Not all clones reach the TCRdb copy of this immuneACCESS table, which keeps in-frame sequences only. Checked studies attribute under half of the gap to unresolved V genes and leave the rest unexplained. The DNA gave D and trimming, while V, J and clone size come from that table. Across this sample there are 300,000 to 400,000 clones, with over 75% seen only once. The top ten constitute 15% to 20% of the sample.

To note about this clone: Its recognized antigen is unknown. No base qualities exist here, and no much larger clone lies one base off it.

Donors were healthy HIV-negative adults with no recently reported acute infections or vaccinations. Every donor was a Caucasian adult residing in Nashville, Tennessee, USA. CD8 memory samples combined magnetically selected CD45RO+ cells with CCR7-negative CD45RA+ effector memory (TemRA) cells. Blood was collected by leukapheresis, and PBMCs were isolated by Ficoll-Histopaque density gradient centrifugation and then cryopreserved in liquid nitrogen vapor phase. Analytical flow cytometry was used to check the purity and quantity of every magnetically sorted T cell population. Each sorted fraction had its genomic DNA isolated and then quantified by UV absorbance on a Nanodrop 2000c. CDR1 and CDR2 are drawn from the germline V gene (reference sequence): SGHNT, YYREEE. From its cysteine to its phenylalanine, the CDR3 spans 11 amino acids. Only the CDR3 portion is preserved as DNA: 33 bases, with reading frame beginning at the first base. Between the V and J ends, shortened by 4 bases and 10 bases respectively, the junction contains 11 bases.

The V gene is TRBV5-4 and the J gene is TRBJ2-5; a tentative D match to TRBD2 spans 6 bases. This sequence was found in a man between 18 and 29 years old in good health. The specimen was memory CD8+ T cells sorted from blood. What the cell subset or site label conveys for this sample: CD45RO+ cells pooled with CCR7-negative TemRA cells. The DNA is TGTGCCAGCAGCGGGGAGGAGGACCAGTACTTC. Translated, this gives CASSGEEDQYF.